Presented here are 12 T cell receptor beta chains from one specimen sequenced in a study of blood T cell repertoires in COVID-19. Profiling relied on immunoSEQ multiplex PCR, and the TCRdb table lists in-frame clones only, not all of them. Here the sample spans some 250,000 clones, 88% being singletons. Material for sequencing was peripheral blood. The receptors shown here come from a woman between 25 and 40 years old with acute or convalescent COVID-19.

The chain links TRBV30 to TRBJ1-2, with 7 nucleotides matching TRBD1. Trimming at V came to 3 bases and at J to 5 bases, leaving 9 bases not matched to a gene. The CDR3 spans 14 residues. CDR1 and CDR2 (germline): GTSNPN, SVGIG (reference sequence). The CDR3 nucleotides read TGTGCCTGGAGAGGGGACAGTATCGATTATGGCTACACCTTC. Amino acid sequence: CAWRGDSIDYGYTF.

The chain recombines TRBV27 with TRBJ2-7, with D tentatively TRBD1 (6 bases). The ends were cut back, 0 bases at V and 0 bases at J, with 6 bases in the middle. The CDR3 has 14 amino acids. Germline CDR1 reads MNHEY; CDR2 reads SMNVEV (reference sequence). CDR3 amino acids: CASSLSRGSYEQYF. CDR3 sequence (DNA): TGTGCCAGCAGTTTATCCAGGGGCTCCTACGAGCAGTACTTC.

The gene calls are TRBV12-5 and TRBJ2-7, with D possibly matching TRBD1 (5 bases). Germline V gene sequence: CDR1 LGHNT, CDR2 FRNRAP. Between the trimmed V and J ends, which lost 0 bases and 0 bases, there was a span of 21 bases. The length of the CDR3 is 19 residues. The CDR3 DNA follows: TGTGCTAGTGGTTTGGTAATGGGTCAGGGAAACCCCATCTCCTACGAGCAGTACTTC. Translation: CASGLVMGQGNPISYEQYF.

The gene calls are TRBV29-1 and TRBJ2-1, with D perhaps TRBD1 (6 bases). Trimming left V 1 base short and J 1 base short, with 11 bases between. The V gene's germline CDR1 is SQVTM and CDR2 ANQGSEA. The CDR3 totals 15 residues. DNA for the CDR3: TGCAGCGTTGAAGTGGGCAGGGGATCCTACAATGAGCAGTTCTTC. Its protein product is CSVEVGRGSYNEQFF.

The chain couples TRBV29-1 to TRBJ2-7, with TRBD2 matching over 12 bases. CDR3 length: 16 residues. Germline V gene lookup returns CDR1 SQVTM and CDR2 ANQGSEA. V gave up 6 bases and J gave up 2 bases; unmatched junction bases: 11. CDR3 sequence reads: CSVDGLAGGSTYEQYF. In nucleotides, the CDR3 is TGCAGCGTCGATGGGCTAGCGGGAGGGTCGACCTACGAGCAGTACTTC.

V is TRBV11-3 and J is TRBJ2-7; perhaps TRBD2 as D (7 bases). This CDR3 has 14 residues. The germline gives CDR1 SGHNT, CDR2 YENEEA. Trimming took off 9 bases at V and 0 bases at J, with 15 bases between the two ends. The chain's CDR3 is CASSTGGPSYEQYF. CDR3 coding DNA: TGTGCCAGTTCAACGGGGGGCCCCTCCTACGAGCAGTACTTC.

This CDR3 is CASSLAPGQINTEAFF. CDR3 coding DNA: TGTGCCAGCAGCTTGGCCCCGGGACAGATAAACACTGAAGCTTTCTTT. This rearrangement joins TRBV5-4 to TRBJ1-1; TRBD1 matches 7 bases. V shed 0 bases and J 2 bases; nucleotides not matched to a gene: 7. The V gene's germline CDR1 is SGHNT and CDR2 YYREEE (reference sequence). The CDR3 has 16 residues. The entire variable domain, with the rest obtained from reference TRBV5-4 and TRBJ1-1, is as follows: ETGVTQSPTHLIKTRGQQVTLRCSSQSGHNTVSWYQQALGQGPQFIFQYYREEENGRGNFPPRFSGLQFPNYSSELNVNALELDDSALYLCASSLAPGQINTEAFFGQGTRLTVV.

This chain links TRBV9 with TRBJ2-2; tentatively, D is TRBD2 (5 bases). V shed 0 bases and J shed 9 bases, with 12 bases lying between them. The CDR3 length is 14 residues. CDR1 and CDR2 (germline): SGDLS, YYNGEE. The CDR3 DNA reads TGTGCCAGCAGCGTAGACCTAGCCGATCGGGAGCTGTTTTTT. Translated: CASSVDLADRELFF.

V is TRBV6-5 and J is TRBJ2-5, with 8 bases that match TRBD1. Germline CDR1 reads MNHEY; CDR2 reads SVGAGI. The V segment lost 2 bases and the J segment 5 bases; nucleotides outside the gene matches: 4. CDR3 length: 14 residues. The CDR3 region is CASSYGQGHETQYF. The DNA of the CDR3 is TGTGCCAGCAGTTACGGACAGGGCCACGAGACCCAGTACTTC.

This chain uses TRBV4-3 with TRBJ1-6; 8 positions match TRBD1. V dropped 1 base and J dropped 9; count of bases not matched to a gene: 5. The CDR3 loop spans 15 amino acids. The germline CDR1 and CDR2 sequences are LGHNA and YSLEER. CDR3 coding DNA: TGCGCCAGCAGCCAAGTCGGCAGGGGGCTTTCACCCCTCCACTTT. Translation gives CASSQVGRGLSPLHF.

The gene calls are TRBV19 and TRBJ1-4; weak D call: TRBD1 (6 bases). Germline lookup yields CDR1 LNHDA and CDR2 SQIVND (reference sequence). The CDR3 has 18 residues. Trimming cost V 1 base and J 3 bases, with 18 bases left between them. CDR3 nucleotides: TGTGCCAGTAGTATAGGAGACGTTTCCGGGACACCTAATGAAAAACTGTTTTTT. Translated: CASSIGDVSGTPNEKLFF. Full variable domain (outside the CDR3, taken from reference TRBV19 and TRBJ1-4): DGGITQSPKYLFRKEGQNVTLSCEQNLNHDAMYWYRQDPGQGLRLIYYSQIVNDFQKGDIAEGYSVSREKKESFPLTVTSAQKNPTAFYLCASSIGDVSGTPNEKLFFGSGTQLSVL.

The chain couples TRBV7-2 to TRBJ2-1; 10 bases are shared with TRBD2. Germline V lookup: CDR1 SGHTA, CDR2 FQGNSA. The CDR3 consists of 17 residues. V shed 1 base, J shed 6 bases, and the junction held 9 bases outside the gene matches. As DNA, the CDR3 is TGTGCCAGCAGCTTAGAGCGGGAGGGCCGTATCCGCAATGAGCAGTTCTTC. It encodes CASSLEREGRIRNEQFF.